The subject of this entry is one T cell receptor (beta chain). Here immunoSEQ multiplex PCR was the method, and the copy in TCRdb shows in-frame clones only, minus some. The sample holds about 60,000 clones, about nine tenths seen once. These data originate in a study of OX40 agonist ivuxolimab in advanced cancers. The germline V gene has CDR1 MDHEN and CDR2 SYDVKM. The CDR3 is 11 amino acids. Between the trimmed V and J ends, which lost 5 bases and 4 bases, there was a span of 5 bases. This clonotype was sampled from an adult with an advanced solid tumor such as melanoma, head and neck, liver or kidney cancer. The gene calls are TRBV28 and TRBJ1-2; D gene ambiguous. This specimen was CD4+ or CD8+ T cells sorted from blood, taken in a trial of the OX40 agonist ivuxolimab. The CDR3 here is CASSAAYGYTF. In DNA, the CDR3 is TGTGCCAGCAGTGCGGCCTATGGCTACACCTTC.